What follows are 4 T cell receptor beta chains derived from one specimen sequenced in a study of beta chain features in type 1 diabetes. Notes on the study in general: Shorter TCRB CDR3s, moderately but significantly so, marked every one of the four CD4+ subsets in Type 1 diabetes patients.

Every isolated RNA sample was fully reverse transcribed, so sequencing captured expressed TCRB transcripts. Generated by immunoSEQ multiplex PCR, the TCRdb table keeps only in-frame clones and is missing some. The table includes roughly 220,000 clones, 16% detected once. No antigen is known for these receptors. The sequenced material came from naive CD4+ T cells from blood. Source of these receptors: a man aged 25 to 45 with type 1 diabetes.

This clone was seen a few times. V usage is TRBV7-2 and J usage is TRBJ2-3, with D unclear. The CDR3 runs 14 residues. Trimming stripped 1 base from V and 0 bases from J, with 5 bases between. Germline CDR1 SGHTA, CDR2 FQGNSA. CDR3 amino acids: CASSLGLSTDTQYF. DNA of the CDR3: TGTGCCAGCAGCTTAGGACTCAGCACAGATACGCAGTATTTT.

The CDR3 DNA reads TGTGCGACTAGCGGGTCCTACGAGCAGTACTTC. This translates into CATSGSYEQYF. This chain connects TRBV28 to TRBJ2-7; 10 bases are a match to TRBD2. Germline loops: CDR1 MDHEN, CDR2 SYDVKM. CDR3 length: 11 residues. Full variable domain (missing parts from reference TRBV28 and TRBJ2-7): DVKVTQSSRYLVKRTGEKVFLECVQDMDHENMFWYRQDPGLGLRLIYFSYDVKMKEKGDIPEGYSVSREKKERFSLILESASTNQTSMYLCATSGSYEQYFGPGTRLTVT.

The J gene is TRBJ2-7, the V gene TRBV27; 13 positions match TRBD2. Germline values: CDR1 MNHEY, CDR2 SMNVEV (reference sequence). Trimming cost V 0 bases and J 0 bases; bases outside gene matches: 2. The CDR3 extends over 17 amino acids. CDR3 amino acids: CASSLSGLAGSSYEQYF. The DNA of the CDR3 is TGTGCCAGCAGTTTATCGGGACTAGCGGGAAGCTCCTACGAGCAGTACTTC.

The chain uses TRBV28 and TRBJ2-5; D is possibly TRBD2 (6 bases). V was pared by 8 bases and J by 4 bases, with 8 bases between. The length of the CDR3 is 11 residues. The germline V gene encodes CDR1 MDHEN and CDR2 SYDVKM. CDR3 coding DNA: TGTGCCAGCCAGGGAGGAGAGACCCAGTACTTC. Encoded protein: CASQGGETQYF. The entire variable domain, with the rest obtained from reference TRBV28 and TRBJ2-5, is as follows: DVKVTQSSRYLVKRTGEKVFLECVQDMDHENMFWYRQDPGLGLRLIYFSYDVKMKEKGDIPEGYSVSREKKERFSLILESASTNQTSMYLCASQGGETQYFGPGTRLLVL.